Below, one T cell receptor (beta chain) is given with its context. Its antigen target is currently unknown. One base away there is no much larger clone; base qualities are not given. Receptor libraries were prepared by the immunoSEQ multiplex PCR assay. For the multiplex PCR, a mixture combining 60 forward primers for TCR Vbeta segments and 13 reverse primers for TCR Jbeta segments was used. The CDR3 region of rearranged TCR beta genes was amplified from genomic DNA with a multiplex PCR assay. Amplified TCR beta libraries were sequenced as 87-base-pair reads on the Illumina HiSeq System. On the study's bioinformatics: A later analysis counted 65 million to 90 million unique TCR beta chains across the 550 to 800 repertoires, and 10 million to 11 million of these chains were shared by at least two donors. To remove PCR and sequencing errors, raw reads were error-corrected and collapsed into unique sequences using a nearest-neighbor algorithm that merged closely related sequences. Alignment of CDR3 sequences to IMGT reference sequences was used to assign V, D and J gene segments. For a sequence to be retained, at least a six-nucleotide match to both a V gene segment and a J gene segment was required. Rearrangements were called productive when the CDR3 lacked stop codons and stayed in frame with V and J; all others were non-productive. CDR3 was defined by IMGT convention, running from the second conserved V-encoded cysteine to the conserved J-encoded phenylalanine. The earlier analysis of roughly 590 of the donors excluded sequences that lacked an unambiguous match to a single V gene segment. In an earlier analysis of approximately 550 of the donors, V segments were called functional above 56.7% productive rearrangements and were called segregating when the between-donor standard deviation exceeded 5%. A statistical classification framework was developed to diagnose cytomegalovirus status using the catalog of TCR beta chain sequences. A later analysis assigned V and J genes by comparing TCR nucleotide sequences with IMGT/GENE-DB human TR gene sequences. A later analysis assigned CDR3 sequences and most-parsimonious VDJ recombination scenarios with the TCRdist pipeline. In a later analysis, each TCR beta chain was defined by its CDR3 amino acid sequence together with its V-gene family, and reads lacking a unique V-gene family were excluded. As a way to deal with suspected cross-contamination and a sequencing artifact, a later analysis dropped over 550 nucleotide sequences that were highly shared and had low generation probability. A later analysis calculated a clonal expansion index for each public chain from normalized within-repertoire ranks of inferred template counts. In a later analysis, generation probabilities were computed using a VDJ recombination model fitted to out-of-frame rearrangements, and the results were checked against IGoR. A later analysis scored TCR-TCR, TCR-HLA and TCR-CMV co-occurrence with hypergeometric tests, applying a repertoire-size bias correction to TCR pairs. A later analysis estimated false discovery rates by permuting HLA or CMV assignments 20 times. In a later analysis, co-occurring TCRs were grouped using DBSCAN, and TCRdist sequence similarity was added for clustering within HLA-allele-positive subsets. Co-occurrence clustering excluded repertoires with fewer than 30,000 or more than 120,000 public chains, plus five with anomalous nucleotide sharing. Not all clones reach the TCRdb copy of this immuneACCESS table, which keeps in-frame sequences only. Checked studies attribute under half of the gap to unresolved V genes and leave the rest unexplained. The V and J calls and clone size come from that table; D and trimming were worked out from the DNA. The sample has some 250,000 clones on record, around 80% of them singletons. The biggest ten clones account for 5.4% of the sample.

V is pared back by 5 bases and J by 5 bases, with 11 bases lying between the germline termini. The CDR3 runs 13 residues from the cysteine to the phenylalanine. Here the CDR3 DNA is all that survives: 39 bases in frame from base 1. Per the germline V gene, SGHRS is the CDR1 and YFSETQ is the CDR2. These data are taken from a study of cytomegalovirus exposure and HLA in healthy donors (dated by TCRdb to between 2016 and 2019). Describing the broader study: An earlier analysis of several hundred of the donors reported approximately 280 Gb of sequence data and 95 million to 140 million unique TCR beta sequences obtained from about 200 million T cells. Along with the 666-subject first cohort, a separate validation cohort of 120 different subjects was used. On average, 235,054 unique TCR beta nucleotide sequences were sequenced per donor among 300 to 500 genotyped donors of the cohort, with 15% to 20% of those sequences being non-productive. To predict cytomegalovirus infection status, the study brought together high-throughput TCR immunosequencing, statistical association of individual TCRs with disease status, and machine learning. Class I and class II HLA loci were covered by the typing at four-digit resolution. Several DR-DQ haplotypes were handled as single units for association and clustering because linkage in the cohort was strong. Every discovery cohort repertoire had been produced on one sequencing platform. Using immunosequencing, the study profiled T cell repertoires from some 670 subjects and related those repertoires to cytomegalovirus serostatus. Donor age, sex, ethnicity and CMV serostatus were compiled alongside the repertoire data. An earlier analysis of approximately 500 of the donors applied high-throughput TCR beta sequencing to assess whether each TCR beta V gene segment acted as functional or pseudogenic. Typing coverage differed by locus: A, B, C, DRB1 and DQB1 were typed in roughly 620-640 donors, DQA1 in 500 to 550, DPA1 in 606, and DPB1 in just under 480. Rather than drawing on any new phenotypic data, the later analysis identified candidate immune exposures from TCR beta sequences and the way those sequences occurred across donors. In a later genetic analysis, genome-wide SNP genotypes for about three fifths of the roughly 670 donors were used, and that subset was treated as a discovery cohort. To study patterns of TCR occurrence, a later analysis re-analyzed previously published TCR beta repertoires from around 670 donors and added high-resolution HLA genotyping. The study aimed to test whether signatures of past pathogen exposure could be identified by cataloging public T cell receptors. An early release covering approximately 600 HLA-typed donors comprised about 300 gigabases of sequencing data and tens of millions of unique TCR sequences. The genetic ancestry cluster associated with self-reported Caucasian donors included approximately 85% of the approximately 430 genotyped donors. On the study overall, not on this receptor specifically: Broadly in line with IMGT annotations, most TCR beta V segments showed up in productive rearrangements about 90% or about 30% of the time in an earlier analysis of about 500 of the donors. Some 16 rarely observed V segments, including chromosome 9 orphons, were excluded from the earlier analysis of approximately 500 of the donors because counts were too low. In a later analysis, several top co-occurrence clusters were reported to appear linked to parvovirus B19, influenza, CMV and Epstein-Barr virus. The 87-base-pair reads could not distinguish some IMGT-functional V segments, including TRBV6-2 and TRBV6-3, so those segments were excluded. In this cohort, only TCR beta chains were sequenced, and detectable features were limited by the absence of alpha or paired-chain data. A further reported finding was that TCR beta sequences accurately predicted the HLA-A and HLA-B alleles for most subjects in the first cohort. The authors suggested that the approach could potentially be generalized to other disease states and immunological phenotypes. In a later analysis, HLA-associated TCR beta chains were found to be more clonally expanded and to have lower generation probabilities than equally common non-associated chains. Most CMV-associated TCR beta chains appeared to be HLA-restricted in a later analysis, and the HLA associations seemed to be driven largely by CMV exposure. Immune exposure information for the cohort was limited to CMV serostatus. The study listed 164 TCR beta chains as associated with cytomegalovirus. Because HLA typing was missing for some donors at each locus, association tests included only the typed subset. In vitro tests confirmed that a few of the cytomegalovirus-associated TCR beta chains recognize cytomegalovirus antigens. When HLA alleles, especially DR and DQ, strongly co-occurred, attributing TCR associations to individual alleles was difficult. In a later genetic analysis, a missense DCLRE1C variant was associated with V-gene and J-gene trimming of TCR beta chains, and the association was replicated in an independent cohort. Cytomegalovirus status was reported to be diagnosed by the classifier with high specificity and sensitivity in both the original and validation cohorts. In a later genetic analysis, fewer N-insertions in productive TCRs were reported among donors in an Asian-associated ancestry cluster than the roughly 710-donor mean. Presence/absence analyses assumed roughly uniform sequencing depth across donors, an assumption that may not hold. A cluster of highly shared sequence variants was judged likely to represent a technical artifact of the sequencing pipeline. While some public TCRs were present in many individuals, most TCR sequences turned up only very rarely across donors. According to a later analysis, TCR association rates differed among HLA loci, with DRB1 alleles showing the most associated TCRs and HLA-C alleles showing the fewest. Specific HLA alleles were associated with 18,000 or so TCR beta sequences at a false discovery rate of 0.05 in a later analysis. Linkage disequilibrium might explain the correlated functional status among segregating V segments, but an unknown experimental factor could not be excluded.

In total, roughly 670 healthy bone marrow donors made up the cohort. At the time of sampling, every cohort member was nominally healthy, though immune exposures that went unrecorded were likely present. The donor was CMV seropositive and was included in the group of 250 to 300 seropositive cohort members. Each donor provided a peripheral blood sample, and peripheral blood mononuclear cells were used for TCR beta sequencing. Genomic DNA extraction from the blood cell samples was performed with the Qiagen DNeasy Blood Extraction Kit. This clonotype was obtained from a woman in her thirties or forties in good health and CMV-seropositive. The sequenced material came from PBMCs. This chain joins TRBV5-1 to TRBJ2-4, with a tentative D gene TRBD2 over 6 matching bases. The bases read TGCGCCAGCAGTCCCTCGGGAGAAAACATTCAGTACTTC. Its amino acids are CASSPSGENIQYF.